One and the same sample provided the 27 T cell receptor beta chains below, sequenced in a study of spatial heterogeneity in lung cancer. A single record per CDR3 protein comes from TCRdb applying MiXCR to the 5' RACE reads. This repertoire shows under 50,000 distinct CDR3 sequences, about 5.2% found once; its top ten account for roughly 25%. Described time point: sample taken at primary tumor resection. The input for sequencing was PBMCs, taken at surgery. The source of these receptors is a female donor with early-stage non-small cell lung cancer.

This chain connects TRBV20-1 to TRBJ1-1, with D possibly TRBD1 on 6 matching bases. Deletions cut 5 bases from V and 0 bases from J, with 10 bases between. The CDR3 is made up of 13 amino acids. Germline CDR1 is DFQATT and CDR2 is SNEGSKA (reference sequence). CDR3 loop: CSASDRLNTEAFF. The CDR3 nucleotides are TGCAGTGCTTCGGACAGACTGAACACTGAAGCTTTCTTT.

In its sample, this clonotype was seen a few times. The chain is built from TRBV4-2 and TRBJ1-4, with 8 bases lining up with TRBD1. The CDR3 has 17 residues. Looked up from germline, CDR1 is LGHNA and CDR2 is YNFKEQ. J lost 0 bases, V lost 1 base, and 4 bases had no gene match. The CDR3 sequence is CASSQGPGQATNEKLFF. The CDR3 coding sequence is TGTGCCAGCAGCCAAGGGCCGGGACAGGCAACTAATGAAAAACTGTTTTTT.

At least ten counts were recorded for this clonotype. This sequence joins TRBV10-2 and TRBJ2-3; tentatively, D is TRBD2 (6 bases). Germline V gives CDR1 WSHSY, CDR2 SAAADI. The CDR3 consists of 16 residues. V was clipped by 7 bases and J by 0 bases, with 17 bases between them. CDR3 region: CASTEGSGLSTDTQYF. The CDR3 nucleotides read TGCGCCAGCACAGAGGGGAGCGGGTTAAGCACAGATACGCAGTATTTT.

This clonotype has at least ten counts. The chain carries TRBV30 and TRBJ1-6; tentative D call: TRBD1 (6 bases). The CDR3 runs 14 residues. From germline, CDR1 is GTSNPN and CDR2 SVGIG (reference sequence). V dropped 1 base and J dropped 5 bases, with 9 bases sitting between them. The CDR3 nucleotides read TGTGCCTGGAGTGCAGGGGCGCATAATTCACCCCTCCACTTT. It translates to CAWSAGAHNSPLHF.

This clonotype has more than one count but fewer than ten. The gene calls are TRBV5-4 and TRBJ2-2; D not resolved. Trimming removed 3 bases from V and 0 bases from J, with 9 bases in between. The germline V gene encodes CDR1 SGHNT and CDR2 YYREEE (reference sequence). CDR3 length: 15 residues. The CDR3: CASSSLTTNTGELFF. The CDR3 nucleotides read TGTGCCAGCAGCTCCCTTACTACGAACACCGGGGAGCTGTTTTTT.

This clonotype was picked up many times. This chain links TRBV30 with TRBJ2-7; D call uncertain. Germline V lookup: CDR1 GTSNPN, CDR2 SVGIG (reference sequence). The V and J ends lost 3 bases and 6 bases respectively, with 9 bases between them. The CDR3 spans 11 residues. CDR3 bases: TGTGCCTGGAGCGCCTCAACCGAGCAGTACTTC. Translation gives CAWSASTEQYF. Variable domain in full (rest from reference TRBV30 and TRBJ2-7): SQTIHQWPATLVQPVGSPLSLECTVEGTSNPNLYWYRQAAGRGLQLLFYSVGIGQISSEVPQNLSASRPQDRQFILSSKKLLLSDSGFYLCAWSASTEQYFGPGTRLTVT.

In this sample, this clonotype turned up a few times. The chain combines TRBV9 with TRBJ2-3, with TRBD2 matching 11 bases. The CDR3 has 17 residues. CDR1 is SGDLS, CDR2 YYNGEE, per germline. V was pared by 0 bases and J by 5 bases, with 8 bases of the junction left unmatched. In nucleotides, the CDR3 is TGTGCCAGCAGCGTAGATGGTAGCGGGGGGGCAAAAGATACGCAGTATTTT. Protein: CASSVDGSGGAKDTQYF.

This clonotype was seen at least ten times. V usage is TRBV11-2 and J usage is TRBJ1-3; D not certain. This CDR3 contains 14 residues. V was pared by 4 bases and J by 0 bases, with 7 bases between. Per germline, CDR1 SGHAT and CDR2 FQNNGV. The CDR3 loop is CASSSRLSGNTIYF. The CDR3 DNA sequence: TGTGCCAGCAGCTCCAGGCTCTCTGGAAACACCATATATTTT. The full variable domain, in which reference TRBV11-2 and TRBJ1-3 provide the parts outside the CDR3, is EAGVAQSPRYKIIEKRQSVAFWCNPISGHATLYWYQQILGQGPKLLIQFQNNGVVDDSQLPKDRFSAERLKGVDSTLKIQPAKLEDSAVYLCASSSRLSGNTIYFGEGSWLTVV.

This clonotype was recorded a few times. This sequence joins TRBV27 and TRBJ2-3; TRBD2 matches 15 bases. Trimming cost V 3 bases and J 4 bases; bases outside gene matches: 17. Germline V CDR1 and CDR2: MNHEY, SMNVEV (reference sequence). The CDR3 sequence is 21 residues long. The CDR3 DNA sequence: TGTGCCAGCAGTTTTCGCCCCGAACCGGGACTAGCGGGGGGTTTAGCAGATACGCAGTATTTT. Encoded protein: CASSFRPEPGLAGGLADTQYF.

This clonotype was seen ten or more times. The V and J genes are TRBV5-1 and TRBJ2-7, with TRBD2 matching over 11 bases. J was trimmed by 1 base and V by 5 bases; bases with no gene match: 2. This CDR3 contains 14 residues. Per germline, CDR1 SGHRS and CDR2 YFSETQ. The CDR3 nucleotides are TGCGCCAGCAGACGGACTAGCGGGTCCTACGAGCAGTACTTC. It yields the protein CASRRTSGSYEQYF. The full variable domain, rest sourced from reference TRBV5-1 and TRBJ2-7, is KAGVTQTPRYLIKTRGQQVTLSCSPISGHRSVSWYQQTPGQGLQFLFEYFSETQRNKGNFPGRFSGRQFSNSRSEMNVSTLELGDSALYLCASRRTSGSYEQYFGPGTRLTVT.

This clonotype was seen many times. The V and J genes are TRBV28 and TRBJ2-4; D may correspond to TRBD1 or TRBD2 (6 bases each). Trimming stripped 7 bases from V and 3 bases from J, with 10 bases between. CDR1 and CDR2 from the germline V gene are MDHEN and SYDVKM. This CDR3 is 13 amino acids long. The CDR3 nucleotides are TGTGCCAGCAAGGAGGGGGGCAAAAACATTCAGTACTTC. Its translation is CASKEGGKNIQYF.

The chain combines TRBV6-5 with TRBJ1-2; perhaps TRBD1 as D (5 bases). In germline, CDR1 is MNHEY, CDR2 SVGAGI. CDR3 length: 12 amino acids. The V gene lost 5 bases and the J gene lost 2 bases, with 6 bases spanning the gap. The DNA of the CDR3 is TGTGCCAGCAGTAAGGGGAACTATGGCTACACCTTC. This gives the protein CASSKGNYGYTF.

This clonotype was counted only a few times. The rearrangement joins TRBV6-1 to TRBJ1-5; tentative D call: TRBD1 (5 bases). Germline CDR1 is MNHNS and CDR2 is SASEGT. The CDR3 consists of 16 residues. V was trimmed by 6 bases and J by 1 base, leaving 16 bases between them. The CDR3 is CASSRLGGLSNQPQHF. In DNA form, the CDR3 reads TGTGCCAGCAGCCGACTCGGGGGACTGAGCAATCAGCCCCAGCATTTT.

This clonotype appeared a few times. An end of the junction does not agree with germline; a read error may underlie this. CDR3 region: CTSSGLAGGSGTQYF. The DNA for the CDR3 is TGTACCAGCAGCGGCCTAGCGGGGGGCAGCGGTACGCAGTATTTT. The gene calls are TRBV2 and TRBJ2-3; 11 bases fit TRBD2. From germline, CDR1 is SNHLY and CDR2 FYNNEI. The CDR3 is 15 residues long. Combining the CDR3 with reference TRBV2 and TRBJ2-3 gives the whole variable domain EPEVTQTPSHQVTQMGQEVILRCVPISNHLYFYWYRQILGQKVEFLVSFYNNEISEKSEIFDDQFSVERPDGSNFTLKIRSTKLEDSAMYFCTSSGLAGGSGTQYFGPGTRLTVL.

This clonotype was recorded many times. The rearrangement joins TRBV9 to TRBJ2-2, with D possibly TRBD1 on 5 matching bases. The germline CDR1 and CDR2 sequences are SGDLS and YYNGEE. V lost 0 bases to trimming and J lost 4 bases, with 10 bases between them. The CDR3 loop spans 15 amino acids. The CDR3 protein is CASSVVTGATGELFF. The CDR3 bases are TGTGCCAGCAGCGTAGTTACTGGGGCCACCGGGGAGCTGTTTTTT. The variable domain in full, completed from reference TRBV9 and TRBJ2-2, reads DSGVTQTPKHLITATGQRVTLRCSPRSGDLSVYWYQQSLDQGLQFLIQYYNGEERAKGNILERFSAQQFPDLHSELNLSSLELGDSALYFCASSVVTGATGELFFGEGSRLTVL.

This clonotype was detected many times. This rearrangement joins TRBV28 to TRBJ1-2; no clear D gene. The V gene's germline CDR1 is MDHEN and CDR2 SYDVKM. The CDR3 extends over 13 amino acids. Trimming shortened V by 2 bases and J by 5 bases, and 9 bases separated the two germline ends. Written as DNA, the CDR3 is TGTGCCAGCAGTTTAACAGTAGGATATGGCTACACCTTC. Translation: CASSLTVGYGYTF.

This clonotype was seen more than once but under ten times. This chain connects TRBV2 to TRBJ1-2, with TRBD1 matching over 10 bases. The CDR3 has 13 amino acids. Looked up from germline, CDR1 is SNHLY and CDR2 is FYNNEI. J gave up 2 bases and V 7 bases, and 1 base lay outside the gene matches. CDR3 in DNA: TGTGCCAGCAAGGACAGGGGGAACTATGGCTACACCTTC. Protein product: CASKDRGNYGYTF.

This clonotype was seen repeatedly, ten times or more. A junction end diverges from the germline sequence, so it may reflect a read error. DNA of the CDR3: TGTGCCAGCAGTCTAGCGGGGGGGGCCCAGTACTTC. Translating gives CASSLAGGAQYF. This chain joins TRBV12-3 or TRBV12-4 and TRBJ2-5, with 12 bases that match TRBD2. CDR3 length: 12 amino acids.

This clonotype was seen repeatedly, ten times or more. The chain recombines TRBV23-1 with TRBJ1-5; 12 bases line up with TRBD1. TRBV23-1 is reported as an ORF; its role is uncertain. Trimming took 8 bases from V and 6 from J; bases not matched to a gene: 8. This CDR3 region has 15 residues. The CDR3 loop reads CASPRGTGGSQPQHF. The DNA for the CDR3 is TGCGCCAGCCCGAGGGGGACAGGGGGCAGTCAGCCCCAGCATTTT.

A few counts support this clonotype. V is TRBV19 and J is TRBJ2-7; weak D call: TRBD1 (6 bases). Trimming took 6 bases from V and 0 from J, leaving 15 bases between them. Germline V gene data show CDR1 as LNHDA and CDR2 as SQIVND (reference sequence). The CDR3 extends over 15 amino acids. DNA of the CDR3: TGTGCCAGTAGAGCCCGAGGGGGAACCTCCTACGAGCAGTACTTC. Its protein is CASRARGGTSYEQYF.

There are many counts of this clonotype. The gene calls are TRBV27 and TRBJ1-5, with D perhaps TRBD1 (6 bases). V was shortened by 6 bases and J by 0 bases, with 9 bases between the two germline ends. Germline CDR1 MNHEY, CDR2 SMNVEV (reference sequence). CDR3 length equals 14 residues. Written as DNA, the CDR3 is TGTGCCAGCAGCCACAGGGATAGCAATCAGCCCCAGCATTTT. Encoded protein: CASSHRDSNQPQHF.

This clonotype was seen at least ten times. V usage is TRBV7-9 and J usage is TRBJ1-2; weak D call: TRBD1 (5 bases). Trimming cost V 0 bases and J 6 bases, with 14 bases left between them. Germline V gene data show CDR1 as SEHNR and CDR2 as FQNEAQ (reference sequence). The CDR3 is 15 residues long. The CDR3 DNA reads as TGTGCCAGCAGCTTAGCAAACAGGCCCCTCCATGGCTACACCTTC. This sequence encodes CASSLANRPLHGYTF. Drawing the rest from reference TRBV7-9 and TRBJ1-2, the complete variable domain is DTGVSQNPRHKITKRGQNVTFRCDPISEHNRLYWYRQTLGQGPEFLTYFQNEAQLEKSRLLSDRFSAERPKGSFSTLEIQRTEQGDSAMYLCASSLANRPLHGYTFGSGTRLTVV.

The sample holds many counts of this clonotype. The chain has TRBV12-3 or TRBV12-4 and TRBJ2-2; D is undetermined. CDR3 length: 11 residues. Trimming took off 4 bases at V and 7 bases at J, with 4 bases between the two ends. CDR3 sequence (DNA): TGTGCCAGCAGTTCGGTCGGGGAGCTGTTTTTT. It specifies CASSSVGELFF.

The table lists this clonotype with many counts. CDR3 DNA: TGTGCCAGCAGCTTGGCACCTCTCTATGGCTACACCTTC. This codes for CASSLAPLYGYTF. This chain joins TRBV5-4 and TRBJ1-2; D call uncertain. V was pared by 0 bases and J by 4 bases, with 7 bases between. Germline values: CDR1 SGHNT, CDR2 YYREEE (reference sequence). The CDR3 sequence is 13 residues long. Drawing the rest from reference TRBV5-4 and TRBJ1-2, the complete variable domain is ETGVTQSPTHLIKTRGQQVTLRCSSQSGHNTVSWYQQALGQGPQFIFQYYREEENGRGNFPPRFSGLQFPNYSSELNVNALELDDSALYLCASSLAPLYGYTFGSGTRLTVV.

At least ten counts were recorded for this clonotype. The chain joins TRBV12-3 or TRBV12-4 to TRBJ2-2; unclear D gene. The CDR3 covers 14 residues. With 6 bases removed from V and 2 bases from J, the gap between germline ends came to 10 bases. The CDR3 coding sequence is TGTGCCAGCAGGAAAGCAAGAAACACCGGGGAGCTGTTTTTT. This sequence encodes CASRKARNTGELFF.

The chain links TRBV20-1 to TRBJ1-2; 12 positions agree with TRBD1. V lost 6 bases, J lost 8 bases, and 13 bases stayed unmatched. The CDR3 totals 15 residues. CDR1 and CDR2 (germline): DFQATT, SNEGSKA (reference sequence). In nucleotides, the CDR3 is TGCAGTGCCCCGTACGGGACAGGGGGCGCAGGAGGCTACACCTTC. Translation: CSAPYGTGGAGGYTF.

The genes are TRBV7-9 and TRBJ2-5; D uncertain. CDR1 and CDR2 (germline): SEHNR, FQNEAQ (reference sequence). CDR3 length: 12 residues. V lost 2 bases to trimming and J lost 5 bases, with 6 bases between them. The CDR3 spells CASSLTPETQYF. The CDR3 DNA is TGTGCCAGCAGCTTAACGCCGGAGACCCAGTACTTC.